This TCR beta chain originates from a study of T cells after yellow fever vaccination. This clonotype occurred a few times. TCRdb recomputed calls from the 5' RACE reads with MiXCR, one row per CDR3 protein. The sample includes approximately 300,000 distinct CDR3 sequences, around 7% of them seen just once. The specimen comprised PBMCs, sampled approximately 47 days after the first yellow fever vaccination. The TCR sequence derives from a man aged 18 to 35 who received the YFV17D yellow fever vaccine.

CDR3 sequence reads: CSARGFSRQGHINTEAFF. The DNA of the CDR3 is TGCAGTGCTAGAGGCTTCAGCAGACAGGGGCATATTAACACTGAAGCTTTCTTT. The rearrangement uses TRBV20-1 and TRBJ1-1; TRBD1 aligns across 8 bases. The germline gives CDR1 DFQATT, CDR2 SNEGSKA (reference sequence). This CDR3 contains 18 residues. Losses at the gene ends were 1 base for V and 2 bases for J; bases not matched to a gene: 15.